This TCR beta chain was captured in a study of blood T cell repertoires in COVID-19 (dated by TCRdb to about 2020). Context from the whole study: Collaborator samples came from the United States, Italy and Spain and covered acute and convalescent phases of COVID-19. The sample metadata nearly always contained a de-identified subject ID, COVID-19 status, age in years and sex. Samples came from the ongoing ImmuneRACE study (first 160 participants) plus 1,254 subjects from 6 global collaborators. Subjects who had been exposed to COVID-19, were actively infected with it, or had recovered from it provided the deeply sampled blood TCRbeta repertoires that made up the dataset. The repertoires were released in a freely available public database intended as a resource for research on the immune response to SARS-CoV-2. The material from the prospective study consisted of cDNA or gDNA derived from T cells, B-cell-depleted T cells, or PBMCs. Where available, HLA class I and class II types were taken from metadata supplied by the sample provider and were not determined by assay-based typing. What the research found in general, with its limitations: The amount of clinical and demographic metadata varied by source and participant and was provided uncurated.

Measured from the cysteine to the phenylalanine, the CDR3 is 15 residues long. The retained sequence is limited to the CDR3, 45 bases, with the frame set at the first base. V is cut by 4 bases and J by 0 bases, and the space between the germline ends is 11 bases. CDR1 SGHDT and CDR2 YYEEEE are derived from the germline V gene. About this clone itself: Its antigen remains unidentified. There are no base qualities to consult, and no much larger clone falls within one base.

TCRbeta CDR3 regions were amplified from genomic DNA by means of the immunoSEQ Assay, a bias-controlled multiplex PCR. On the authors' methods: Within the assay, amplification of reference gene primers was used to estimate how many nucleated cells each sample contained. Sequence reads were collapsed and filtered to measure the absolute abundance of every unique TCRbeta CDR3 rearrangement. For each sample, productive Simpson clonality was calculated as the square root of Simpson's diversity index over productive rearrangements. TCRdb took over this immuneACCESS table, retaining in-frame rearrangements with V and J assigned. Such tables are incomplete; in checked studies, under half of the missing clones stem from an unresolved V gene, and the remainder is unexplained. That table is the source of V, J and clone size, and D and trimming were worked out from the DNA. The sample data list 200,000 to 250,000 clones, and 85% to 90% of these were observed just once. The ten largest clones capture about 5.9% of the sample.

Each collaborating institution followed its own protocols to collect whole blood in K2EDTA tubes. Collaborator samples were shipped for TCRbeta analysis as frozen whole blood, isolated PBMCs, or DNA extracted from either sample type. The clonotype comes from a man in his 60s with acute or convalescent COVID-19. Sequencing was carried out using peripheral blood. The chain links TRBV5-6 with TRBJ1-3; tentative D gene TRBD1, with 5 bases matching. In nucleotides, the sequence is TGTGCCAGCAGCGGTACAGGTATCTCTGGAAACACCATATATTTT. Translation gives CASSGTGISGNTIYF.